Below are 21 T cell receptor beta chains sequenced from a single sample in a study of cytomegalovirus exposure and HLA in healthy donors. PCR was performed using 60 Vbeta and 13 Jbeta primers. TCRdb keeps only in-frame clones here, not all; method: immunoSEQ multiplex PCR. Of 120,000 to 150,000 clones listed, over 60% were seen once; the top ten hold 6.5%. Material: PBMCs. These receptors all stem from a woman aged 55-70 years in good health and CMV-seronegative.

This rearrangement joins TRBV10-1 to TRBJ1-6, with D possibly matching TRBD1 (6 bases). Germline assignment: CDR1 WNHNN and CDR2 SYGVQD (reference sequence). Trimming stripped 8 bases from V and 9 bases from J, with 17 bases between. This CDR3 contains 14 residues. The CDR3: CASFTGGLGSPLHF. The CDR3 nucleotides are TGCGCCAGCTTTACGGGGGGCCTTGGTTCACCCCTCCACTTT.

As concerns this clone: Other DNA sequences in this sample translate to the same CDR3. V and J are TRBV14 and TRBJ1-1; 8 bases align to TRBD1. Germline V gene data show CDR1 as SGHDN and CDR2 as FVKESK. V lost 4 bases, J lost 1 base, and 5 bases stayed unmatched. This CDR3 comprises 15 residues. The CDR3 DNA follows: TGTGCCAGCAGCCTACGGACAGGGAGGAACACTGAAGCTTTCTTT. Its protein product is CASSLRTGRNTEAFF. The variable domain in full, completed from reference TRBV14 and TRBJ1-1, reads EAGVTQFPSHSVIEKGQTVTLRCDPISGHDNLYWYRRVMGKEIKFLLHFVKESKQDESGMPNNRFLAERTGGTYSTLKVQPAELEDSGVYFCASSLRTGRNTEAFFGQGTRLTVV.

The rearrangement uses TRBV2 and TRBJ2-5, with unresolved D. CDR1 is SNHLY, CDR2 FYNNEI, per germline. V was shortened by 7 bases and J by 1 base, with 7 bases between the two germline ends. The CDR3 runs 12 residues. The CDR3 coding sequence is TGTGCCAGCACGGCGGTCCAAGAGACCCAGTACTTC. Its protein product is CASTAVQETQYF. The whole variable domain, filled in from reference TRBV2 and TRBJ2-5, reads EPEVTQTPSHQVTQMGQEVILRCVPISNHLYFYWYRQILGQKVEFLVSFYNNEISEKSEIFDDQFSVERPDGSNFTLKIRSTKLEDSAMYFCASTAVQETQYFGPGTRLLVL.

This chain uses TRBV5-8 with TRBJ2-7; D gene unclear. Germline-derived CDR1 and CDR2 are SGHTS and YDEGEE. The CDR3 runs 12 residues. V was cut by 2 bases and J by 4 bases, with 7 bases left in between. The CDR3 nucleotides are TGTGCCAGCAGCTTTGGCGGATACGAGCAGTACTTC. Its translation: CASSFGGYEQYF.

Note on this clone: Its ends do not fully match the called genes, so a read error is possible. The chain combines TRBV20-1 with TRBJ1-2, with TRBD1 matching 9 bases. The germline gives CDR1 DFQATT, CDR2 SNEGSKA (reference sequence). The CDR3 length is 11 residues. The CDR3 here is CSARDLGTGSF. The DNA of the CDR3 is TGCAGTGCTAGAGATCTCGGGACAGGGTCCTTC.

The chain is built from TRBV27 and TRBJ2-2, with 9 nucleotides matching TRBD1. This CDR3 contains 14 residues. The V segment lost 4 bases and the J segment 3 bases; nucleotides outside the gene matches: 0. Germline V CDR1 and CDR2: MNHEY, SMNVEV (reference sequence). CDR3: CASSWTGDTGELFF. In DNA form, the CDR3 reads TGTGCCAGCAGTTGGACAGGGGACACCGGGGAGCTGTTTTTT.

The rearrangement uses TRBV6-6 and TRBJ2-2; D possibly corresponds to TRBD2 (6 bases). The V and J ends lost 0 bases and 3 bases respectively, with 11 bases between them. The CDR3 extends over 16 amino acids. Germline-derived CDR1 and CDR2 are MNHNY and SVGAGI (reference sequence). The CDR3, as DNA: TGTGCCAGCAGTTACTCACTCAGGGACTACACCGGGGAGCTGTTTTTT. Its translation: CASSYSLRDYTGELFF.

This chain joins TRBV27 and TRBJ2-7; 11 nucleotides align to TRBD2. Germline V gene sequence: CDR1 MNHEY, CDR2 SMNVEV (reference sequence). V trimming: 7 bases; J trimming: 4 bases; junction bases outside the gene matches: 15. The CDR3 is made up of 17 amino acids. This CDR3 reads CASKILVSGGAGYEQYF. In DNA, the CDR3 is TGTGCCAGCAAAATCTTAGTTAGCGGGGGGGCCGGGTACGAGCAGTACTTC.

This clone was observed a handful of times. In DNA form, the CDR3 reads TGTGCCAGCAGACTTCGGACAGTCCGCAATGAGCAGTTCTTC. Its translation: CASRLRTVRNEQFF. The V gene is TRBV6-5, the J gene TRBJ2-1; D may be TRBD1 (6 bases). The germline gives CDR1 MNHEY, CDR2 SVGAGI. With 6 bases removed from V and 6 bases from J, the gap between germline ends came to 15 bases. CDR3 length: 14 residues.

CDR3 coding DNA: TGTGCCAGCAGCCGAAATCCGGGACGCCGGAGGGGTGTGGATACGCAGTATTTT. Protein: CASSRNPGRRRGVDTQYF. The V call is TRBV7-9, the J call TRBJ2-3, with a tentative D call TRBD2 (6 bases). Trimming stripped 5 bases from V and 6 bases from J, with 27 bases between. The CDR3 covers 18 residues. Germline V CDR1 and CDR2: SEHNR, FQNEAQ (reference sequence).

This chain connects TRBV5-1 to TRBJ2-7, with 10 nucleotides matching TRBD2. The trim removed 6 bases at V and 6 bases at J, leaving 15 bases unmatched. This CDR3 is 16 amino acids long. Germline assignment: CDR1 SGHRS and CDR2 YFSETQ. CDR3 coding DNA: TGCGCCAGCACCCGGAGTTCAGCTAGCGGGAGCTCCGAGCAGTACTTC. It yields the protein CASTRSSASGSSEQYF.

The V and J genes are TRBV6-4 and TRBJ1-5, with D perhaps matching TRBD1 (6 bases). V lost 6 bases and J 3 bases, leaving 9 bases between the germline ends. The CDR3 sequence is 13 residues long. CDR1 MRHNA and CDR2 SNTAGT come from the germline V gene. CDR3 in amino acids: CASSRDTNQPQHF. In DNA, the CDR3 is TGTGCCAGCAGCAGGGACACCAATCAGCCCCAGCATTTT.

V is TRBV6-5 and J is TRBJ1-1; 9 nucleotides agree with TRBD1. The CDR3 covers 14 residues. V gave up 5 bases and J gave up 5 bases; unmatched junction bases: 6. Germline V gene sequence: CDR1 MNHEY, CDR2 SVGAGI. The CDR3 is CASSRRDRATEAFF. As DNA, the CDR3 is TGTGCCAGCAGTCGCCGGGACAGGGCGACTGAAGCTTTCTTT.

V gene TRBV27 combines with J gene TRBJ2-1; weak D call: TRBD1 (5 bases). V gave up 6 bases and J gave up 0 bases, with 18 bases separating them. Looked up from germline, CDR1 is MNHEY and CDR2 is SMNVEV (reference sequence). This CDR3 is built from 17 residues. The DNA of the CDR3 is TGTGCCAGCAGATCTACCTTTTACAGGAGCTCCTACAATGAGCAGTTCTTC. Translation: CASRSTFYRSSYNEQFF.

This chain connects TRBV11-2 to TRBJ2-1; D might be TRBD1 (5 bases). CDR1 is SGHAT, CDR2 FQNNGV, per germline. Trimming cost V 1 base and J 5 bases, with 18 bases left between them. The CDR3 sequence is 17 residues long. CDR3 DNA sequence: TGTGCCAGCAGCTTAGGGCCAGGCCAGGGCGCCAACAATGAGCAGTTCTTC. Translated: CASSLGPGQGANNEQFF.

This chain uses TRBV28 with TRBJ2-7; 7 nucleotides align to TRBD2. V was clipped by 10 bases and J by 1 base; unmatched bases: 10. There are 14 residues in the CDR3. The germline V gene has CDR1 MDHEN and CDR2 SYDVKM. The CDR3 DNA follows: TGTGCCAACCCCGGGGTAGCGGGTTCCTACGAGCAGTACTTC. It encodes CANPGVAGSYEQYF. Supplemented by reference TRBV28 and TRBJ2-7, the full variable domain reads DVKVTQSSRYLVKRTGEKVFLECVQDMDHENMFWYRQDPGLGLRLIYFSYDVKMKEKGDIPEGYSVSREKKERFSLILESASTNQTSMYLCANPGVAGSYEQYFGPGTRLTVT.

V gene TRBV7-2 combines with J gene TRBJ2-2; 8 bases match TRBD1. V lost 4 bases, J lost 4 bases, and 5 bases stayed unmatched. The CDR3 contains 15 residues. CDR1 is SGHTA and CDR2 is FQGNSA in the germline V gene. CDR3 coding DNA: TGTGCCAGCAGCTCCAGGGGGCGCGGCACCGGGGAGCTGTTTTTT. Its translation is CASSSRGRGTGELFF. Based on the CDR3 plus reference TRBV7-2 and TRBJ2-2, the full variable domain is GAGVSQSPSNKVTEKGKDVELRCDPISGHTALYWYRQSLGQGLEFLIYFQGNSAPDKSGLPSDRFSAERTGGSVSTLTIQRTQQEDSAVYLCASSSRGRGTGELFFGEGSRLTVL.

J is TRBJ2-7 and V is TRBV6-5, with D hard to call. CDR1 and CDR2 from the germline V gene are MNHEY and SVGAGI. V was trimmed by 5 bases and J by 2 bases, leaving 16 bases between them. This CDR3 region has 15 residues. The CDR3 protein is CASSPARLLAYEQYF. The CDR3 DNA is TGTGCCAGCAGTCCCGCGAGACTTCTGGCCTACGAGCAGTACTTC.

V gene TRBV6-6 combines with J gene TRBJ2-7; D is uncertain. Trimming took off 6 bases at V and 12 bases at J, with 18 bases between the two ends. The CDR3 has 12 amino acids. Germline V lookup: CDR1 MNHNY, CDR2 SVGAGI (reference sequence). The CDR3 nucleotides read TGTGCCAGCAGCCAAAACCCGGCGGAACCGTACTTC. Amino acids: CASSQNPAEPYF.

This chain uses TRBV7-2 with TRBJ2-7; 13 bases are shared with TRBD2. V shed 4 bases and J 6 bases; nucleotides not matched to a gene: 9. This CDR3 is built from 16 residues. Per the germline V gene, CDR1 is SGHTA and CDR2 is FQGNSA. This CDR3 reads CASSSPGGLAGVEQYF. DNA of the CDR3: TGTGCCAGCAGCTCCCCCGGCGGACTAGCGGGAGTCGAGCAGTACTTC.

The chain couples TRBV29-1 to TRBJ2-7, with 7 nucleotides matching TRBD1. Germline V gene sequence: CDR1 SQVTM, CDR2 ANQGSEA. This CDR3 has 12 amino acids. V lost 7 bases, J lost 4 bases, and 7 bases stayed unmatched. CDR3 loop: CSGKTGPYEQYF. The DNA of the CDR3 is TGCAGCGGAAAGACAGGGCCATACGAGCAGTACTTC.